A single sample gave rise to the 28 T cell receptor beta chains below, sequenced in a study of OX40 agonist ivuxolimab in advanced cancers. This table comes from immunoSEQ multiplex PCR, and its TCRdb copy is limited to in-frame clones, with some not included. This table has approximately 88,000 clones, roughly 90% appearing once. Specimen: CD4+ or CD8+ T cells sorted from blood, collected in a trial of the OX40 agonist ivuxolimab. The receptors were sampled from an adult with an advanced solid tumor such as melanoma, head and neck, liver or kidney cancer.

The rearrangement uses TRBV28 and TRBJ2-1, with 8 bases aligning to TRBD2. The trim removed 3 bases at V and 2 bases at J, leaving 3 bases unmatched. The V gene's germline CDR1 is MDHEN and CDR2 SYDVKM. The CDR3 sequence is 15 residues long. The CDR3 nucleotides are TGTGCCAGCAGTTTGAGCGGGGGAACCTACAATGAGCAGTTCTTC. Its translation is CASSLSGGTYNEQFF. Combining the CDR3 with reference TRBV28 and TRBJ2-1 gives the whole variable domain DVKVTQSSRYLVKRTGEKVFLECVQDMDHENMFWYRQDPGLGLRLIYFSYDVKMKEKGDIPEGYSVSREKKERFSLILESASTNQTSMYLCASSLSGGTYNEQFFGPGTRLTVL.

This clone has a single count. The chain couples TRBV6-1 to TRBJ1-3; D gene ambiguous. Germline loops: CDR1 MNHNS, CDR2 SASEGT. Trimming took 4 bases from V and 6 from J, leaving 13 bases between them. CDR3 size: 14 residues. CDR3 nucleotides: TGTGCCAGCAGTGTTAGGGTTCGGGCAAACACCATATATTTT. It codes for CASSVRVRANTIYF.

The CDR3 nucleotides are TGTGCCAGCAGTTCAGGAGGGGCGAGTCAGCCCCAGCATTTT. Encoded protein: CASSSGGASQPQHF. This rearrangement joins TRBV27 to TRBJ1-5, with a possible D match to TRBD1 (5 bases). Trimming cost V 4 bases and J 6 bases, with 13 bases left between them. The CDR3 consists of 14 residues. Germline CDR1 and CDR2: MNHEY and SMNVEV (reference sequence).

This clone was detected once. The chain employs TRBV12-5 and TRBJ2-7; perhaps TRBD2 as D (5 bases). The CDR3 has 16 amino acids. Trimming took 0 bases from V and 2 from J, leaving 14 bases between them. In germline, CDR1 is LGHNT, CDR2 FRNRAP. Here the CDR3 reads CASGLVTGIGPYEQYF. DNA of the CDR3: TGTGCTAGTGGTTTGGTAACGGGAATCGGTCCCTACGAGCAGTACTTC.

The rearrangement uses TRBV15 and TRBJ2-1; D might be TRBD1 or TRBD2, each matching 5 bases. This CDR3 has 13 residues. V lost 5 bases, J lost 9 bases, and 14 bases lay in between. Looked up from germline, CDR1 is LNHNV and CDR2 is YYDKDF (reference sequence). CDR3 sequence (DNA): TGTGCCACCAGCCCCGGGTTCGGGGCTGAGCAGTTCTTC. It encodes CATSPGFGAEQFF.

This sequence joins TRBV5-1 and TRBJ2-7; 7 nucleotides match TRBD1. Germline lookup yields CDR1 SGHRS and CDR2 YFSETQ. V shed 7 bases and J 6 bases; nucleotides not matched to a gene: 4. The CDR3 sequence is 11 residues long. CDR3 nucleotides: TGCGCCAGCTGGGCAGGGGGCGAGCAGTACTTC. It translates to CASWAGGEQYF.

This clone showed up just a few times. The chain couples TRBV6-1 to TRBJ2-7; 7 bases are a match to TRBD1. The junction had 7 bases not matched to a gene; V was cut back by 6 bases and J by 2 bases. Germline-derived CDR1 and CDR2 are MNHNS and SASEGT. CDR3 length: 14 residues. The DNA for the CDR3 is TGTGCCAGCAGCCCGCGACAGGGTACCTACGAGCAGTACTTC. Protein product: CASSPRQGTYEQYF.

This clone appeared once. The rearrangement links TRBV7-2 to TRBJ2-2, with TRBD1 matching 9 bases. V was pared by 8 bases and J by 5 bases, with 12 bases of the junction left unmatched. The CDR3 length is 16 residues. Germline CDR1 and CDR2: SGHTA and FQGNSA. This chain's CDR3 is CASSPAGTGKTGELFF. CDR3 bases: TGTGCCAGCTCTCCCGCCGGGACAGGGAAGACCGGGGAGCTGTTTTTT.

The chain carries TRBV27 and TRBJ1-2; 7 bases match TRBD1. CDR3 length: 13 residues. Germline CDR1 reads MNHEY; CDR2 reads SMNVEV (reference sequence). Trimming cost V 6 bases and J 7 bases; bases outside gene matches: 8. In nucleotides, the CDR3 is TGTGCCAGCAGATCTACAGGGGCCGGTGGCTACACCTTC. This sequence encodes CASRSTGAGGYTF.

This sequence joins TRBV27 and TRBJ2-5; 10 nucleotides align to TRBD2. The trim removed 3 bases at V and 2 bases at J, leaving 6 bases unmatched. CDR1 is MNHEY and CDR2 is SMNVEV in the germline V gene (reference sequence). The CDR3 contains 16 residues. CDR3 protein: CASSFRTSGGQETQYF. The CDR3 DNA is TGTGCCAGCAGTTTTCGGACTAGCGGAGGTCAAGAGACCCAGTACTTC.

The chain couples TRBV6-5 to TRBJ1-5, with TRBD1 as a possible D gene (6 bases). Trimming left V 6 bases short and J 7 bases short, with 19 bases between. In germline, CDR1 is MNHEY, CDR2 SVGAGI. The CDR3 is made up of 15 amino acids. CDR3 sequence (DNA): TGTGCCAGCAGCCTAACCCCGGGACAAACGCAGCCCCAGCATTTT. It translates to CASSLTPGQTQPQHF.

The chain recombines TRBV29-1 with TRBJ1-6; 7 nucleotides agree with TRBD1. Germline V gene lookup returns CDR1 SQVTM and CDR2 ANQGSEA. J gave up 7 bases and V 6 bases, and 9 bases lay outside the gene matches. This CDR3 contains 14 residues. CDR3 sequence: CSVRAGGWNSPLHF. CDR3 nucleotide sequence: TGCAGCGTGCGTGCAGGGGGGTGGAATTCACCCCTCCACTTT.

The chain uses TRBV9 and TRBJ1-1; the D gene is possibly TRBD1 (5 bases). Germline lookup yields CDR1 SGDLS and CDR2 YYNGEE. V was pared by 1 base and J by 4 bases, with 11 bases between. The CDR3 spans 14 residues. CDR3 protein: CASSVLGGPTEAFF. In DNA form, the CDR3 reads TGTGCCAGCAGCGTATTGGGGGGTCCCACTGAAGCTTTCTTT.

The gene calls are TRBV10-2 and TRBJ1-1; the D is unclear. V lost 4 bases and J 4 bases, leaving 7 bases between the germline ends. In germline, CDR1 is WSHSY, CDR2 SAAADI. The CDR3 runs 12 residues. CDR3 DNA: TGCGCCAGCAGTGTCAGGCTCACTGAAGCTTTCTTT. Its translation: CASSVRLTEAFF.

The chain links TRBV30 to TRBJ1-2, with D tentatively TRBD1 (5 bases). The CDR3 length is 15 residues. Germline V gene data show CDR1 as GTSNPN and CDR2 as SVGIG (reference sequence). Trimming took off 3 bases at V and 4 bases at J, with 18 bases between the two ends. This chain's CDR3 is CAWSVRGRYLYGYTF. In DNA, the CDR3 is TGTGCCTGGAGCGTTCGGGGCAGGTATCTCTATGGCTACACCTTC.

The genes are TRBV9 and TRBJ2-2; 8 bases map to TRBD2. The CDR3 runs 16 residues. The V segment lost 0 bases and the J segment 1 base; nucleotides outside the gene matches: 2. Germline V gene lookup returns CDR1 SGDLS and CDR2 YYNGEE. CDR3 sequence: CASSVASGLNTGELFF. The DNA for the CDR3 is TGTGCCAGCAGCGTAGCTAGCGGGCTGAACACCGGGGAGCTGTTTTTT. Full variable domain (missing parts from reference TRBV9 and TRBJ2-2): DSGVTQTPKHLITATGQRVTLRCSPRSGDLSVYWYQQSLDQGLQFLIQYYNGEERAKGNILERFSAQQFPDLHSELNLSSLELGDSALYFCASSVASGLNTGELFFGEGSRLTVL.

The rearrangement joins TRBV9 to TRBJ1-2; no clear D. The CDR3 consists of 17 residues. Germline V gives CDR1 SGDLS, CDR2 YYNGEE. Trimming removed 2 bases at V and 2 bases at J, with 19 bases between. The CDR3 nucleotides are TGTGCCAGCAGCGTCGATGCCAGGACTTCTGTAAACTATGGCTACACCTTC. It yields the protein CASSVDARTSVNYGYTF.

CDR3 DNA: TGCGCCAGCAGCTTGTATGATTGGGACCGGGACACCGGGGAGCTGTTTTTT. It yields the protein CASSLYDWDRDTGELFF. V gene TRBV5-1 combines with J gene TRBJ2-2, with D perhaps given as TRBD1 or TRBD2 (5 bases each). The CDR3 extends over 17 amino acids. Germline V CDR1 and CDR2: SGHRS, YFSETQ. V lost 1 base to trimming and J lost 3 bases, with 16 bases between them.

This chain joins TRBV30 and TRBJ1-1; D unresolved. The length of the CDR3 is 13 residues. CDR1 is GTSNPN and CDR2 is SVGIG in the germline V gene (reference sequence). Trimming removed 0 bases at V and 4 bases at J, with 9 bases between. The CDR3 DNA follows: TGTGCCTGGAGTGTACTCCGGCTCACTGAAGCTTTCTTT. Protein product: CAWSVLRLTEAFF.

This clone came up a few times. The rearrangement links TRBV13 to TRBJ1-3; 7 bases agree with TRBD1. Germline CDR1 is PRHDT and CDR2 is FYEKMQ (reference sequence). CDR3 length equals 18 residues. Germline trimming cut 0 bases from V and 4 bases from J; bases unmatched to any gene: 12. CDR3 loop: CASSLGFAGQASGNTIYF. The CDR3 region has the DNA TGTGCCAGCAGCTTAGGATTCGCAGGACAGGCCTCAGGAAACACCATATATTTT.

The V gene is TRBV11-2, the J gene TRBJ2-5; D not resolved. CDR3 length: 13 residues. Germline V gene lookup returns CDR1 SGHAT and CDR2 FQNNGV. V lost 5 bases, J lost 4 bases, and 11 bases lay in between. In DNA, the CDR3 is TGTGCCAGCAGCCCTGCTGGTCTAGAGACCCAGTACTTC. As protein: CASSPAGLETQYF. Full variable domain (rest looked up from reference TRBV11-2 and TRBJ2-5): EAGVAQSPRYKIIEKRQSVAFWCNPISGHATLYWYQQILGQGPKLLIQFQNNGVVDDSQLPKDRFSAERLKGVDSTLKIQPAKLEDSAVYLCASSPAGLETQYFGPGTRLLVL.

This chain connects TRBV27 to TRBJ2-1; 11 nucleotides match TRBD2. The CDR3 runs 17 residues. The V gene end was trimmed by 5 bases and the J gene end by 4 bases; junction bases not matched to a gene: 10. The V gene's germline CDR1 is MNHEY and CDR2 SMNVEV (reference sequence). CDR3 loop: CASSPRPGLAAYNEQFF. The CDR3 coding sequence is TGTGCCAGCAGTCCCCGACCGGGACTAGCGGCGTACAATGAGCAGTTCTTC.

The CDR3 sequence is CATATGSDEQYF. The CDR3 nucleotides read TGTGCCACCGCCACAGGGTCTGACGAGCAGTACTTC. J is TRBJ2-7 and V is TRBV15; a possible D gene is TRBD1 (6 bases). Germline V CDR1 and CDR2: LNHNV, YYDKDF (reference sequence). Trimming shortened V by 8 bases and J by 5 bases, and 13 bases separated the two germline ends. The CDR3 consists of 12 residues.

This chain uses TRBV7-9 with TRBJ2-5; D is undetermined. The germline V gene encodes CDR1 SEHNR and CDR2 FQNEAQ (reference sequence). V was cut by 6 bases and J by 2 bases, with 4 bases left in between. The CDR3 sequence is 11 residues long. In DNA form, the CDR3 reads TGTGCCAGCAGGGAACAAGAGACCCAGTACTTC. It codes for CASREQETQYF.

V gene TRBV5-4 combines with J gene TRBJ2-1; D remains unclear. Germline lookup yields CDR1 SGHNT and CDR2 YYREEE (reference sequence). V lost 0 bases and J 7 bases, leaving 5 bases between the germline ends. This CDR3 is 12 amino acids long. CDR3 in DNA: TGTGCCAGCAGCTTGGACCGAAATGAGCAGTTCTTC. It yields the protein CASSLDRNEQFF.

The rearrangement joins TRBV5-1 to TRBJ2-1; 8 bases agree with TRBD2. The CDR3 covers 15 residues. After removal of 5 bases from V and 0 bases from J, the junction contained 4 bases not matched to a gene. Germline V gene lookup returns CDR1 SGHRS and CDR2 YFSETQ. In nucleotides, the CDR3 is TGCGCCAGCAGTAACGGGAGGGGCTCCTACAATGAGCAGTTCTTC. This encodes CASSNGRGSYNEQFF.

The chain employs TRBV10-1 and TRBJ2-1, with a tentative D call TRBD1 (6 bases). Trimming removed 2 bases at V and 7 bases at J, with 15 bases between. The CDR3 contains 15 residues. The V gene's germline CDR1 is WNHNN and CDR2 SYGVQD (reference sequence). CDR3 residues: CASSEILGARNEQFF. Written as DNA, the CDR3 is TGCGCCAGCAGTGAGATACTGGGGGCTAGGAATGAGCAGTTCTTC.

V gene TRBV5-1 combines with J gene TRBJ2-7; TRBD2 matches at 8 bases. The CDR3 covers 13 residues. Germline CDR1 is SGHRS and CDR2 is YFSETQ. V shed 5 bases and J 5 bases; nucleotides not matched to a gene: 6. CDR3 amino acids: CASSSSGPNEQYF. The DNA of the CDR3 is TGCGCCAGCAGTTCTAGCGGGCCCAACGAGCAGTACTTC.